The rows below give T cell receptor beta chains drawn from one sample of a study of control samples from healthy donors and cancer patients. TCRdb keeps only in-frame clones here, not all; method: immunoSEQ multiplex PCR. The data contain about 22,000 clones, 83% of them seen just once; the ten biggest clones take up about 30%. The source material was PBMCs. The receptors were gathered from a man aged 55-75 years with head and neck cancer. CDR3s include the opening cysteine and the closing phenylalanine or tryptophan. The D gene is left open where the match is weak. Clone size is shown for a subset of rows, as once, few, many or a class of expanded clone.

NA,TRBV11-1,NA,TRBJ2-1,CASSLGGDSYNEQFF,TGTGCCAGCAGCTTAGGAGGAGACAGCTACAATGAGCAGTTCTTC
NA,TRBV3-1/TRBV3-2,TRBD2,TRBJ2-3,CASSPGLAGGTDTQYF,TGTGCCAGCAGCCCGGGACTAGCGGGGGGGACAGATACGCAGTATTTT
NA,TRBV12-3/TRBV12-4,NA,TRBJ1-1,CASSFSALEAFF,TGTGCCAGCAGTTTCAGCGCCCTTGAAGCTTTCTTT
NA,TRBV13,NA,TRBJ1-1,CASSLGHNTEAFF,TGTGCCAGCAGCTTAGGCCATAACACTGAAGCTTTCTTT
NA,TRBV11-3,NA,TRBJ1-2,CASSLDRLGRAGNGYTF,TGTGCCAGCAGCTTAGATCGCTTGGGTAGGGCTGGAAATGGCTACACCTTC
NA,TRBV3-1/TRBV3-2,NA,TRBJ1-1,CASSPSRWMNTEAFF,TGTGCCAGCAGCCCGTCCCGGTGGATGAACACTGAAGCTTTCTTT
NA,TRBV30,TRBD2,TRBJ2-3,CAWSPRGGRTDTQYF,TGTGCCTGGAGCCCGCGGGGGGGCCGTACAGATACGCAGTATTTT
few,TRBV7-2,NA,TRBJ2-7,CASSLDGFRAEYF,TGTGCCAGCAGCTTAGATGGGTTCAGGGCGGAGTACTTC
NA,TRBV5-4,TRBD1,TRBJ1-1,CASSPTGSTEAFF,TGTGCCAGCAGCCCGACAGGGTCCACTGAAGCTTTCTTT
NA,TRBV10-3,TRBD2,TRBJ2-1,CAISESPTSGGSYNEQFF,TGTGCCATCAGTGAGTCCCCTACTAGCGGGGGGTCCTACAATGAGCAGTTCTTC
once,TRBV19,TRBD1,TRBJ1-1,CASQPGQGGLDTEAFF,TGTGCCAGTCAACCGGGACAGGGAGGCTTGGACACTGAAGCTTTCTTT
NA,TRBV5-6,NA,TRBJ1-1,CASSPMGGLNTEAFF,TGTGCCAGCAGCCCCATGGGAGGGTTGAACACTGAAGCTTTCTTT
NA,TRBV6-1,TRBD2,TRBJ2-1,CASSETSGRIREQFF,TGTGCCAGCAGTGAAACTAGCGGGAGAATAAGGGAGCAGTTCTTC
NA,TRBV24-1,NA,TRBJ1-5,CATSETGGQPQHF,TGTGCCACCAGTGAGACCGGAGGGCAGCCCCAGCATTTT
NA,TRBV6-5,NA,TRBJ2-3,CASSSPSRVRDTQYF,TGTGCCAGCAGTTCACCCTCCAGGGTACGAGATACGCAGTATTTT
NA,TRBV6-5,NA,TRBJ1-1,CASSLNGNKNTEAFF,TGTGCCAGCAGTCTGAATGGAAACAAAAACACTGAAGCTTTCTTT
NA,TRBV4-3,TRBD1,TRBJ1-1,CASSPGQGYTEAFF,TGCGCCAGCAGCCCCGGACAGGGATACACTGAAGCTTTCTTT
NA,TRBV10-3,NA,TRBJ2-5,CAISESLSLQHQETQYF,TGTGCCATCAGTGAATCTCTTTCTTTACAGCACCAAGAGACCCAGTACTTC
hyperexpanded,TRBV11-3,TRBD1,TRBJ1-1,CASSLEGSPGQGHTEAFF,TGTGCCAGCAGCTTAGAAGGGAGTCCGGGACAGGGGCACACTGAAGCTTTCTTT
NA,TRBV28,TRBD1,TRBJ1-2,CASSLPDREINYGYTF,TGTGCCAGCAGTTTACCCGACAGGGAGATAAACTATGGCTACACCTTC
NA,TRBV2,NA,TRBJ1-2,CASSDIGKFGYTF,TGTGCCAGCAGTGATATAGGGAAGTTCGGCTACACCTTC
NA,TRBV9,NA,TRBJ2-7,CASSPADSPFGGQYF,TGTGCCAGCAGCCCTGCGGACTCCCCCTTCGGGGGGCAGTACTTC
NA,TRBV30,NA,TRBJ1-1,CAWSVGSMNTEAFF,TGTGCCTGGAGTGTGGGCAGCATGAACACTGAAGCTTTCTTT
few,TRBV29-1,NA,TRBJ1-1,CSGRGSQTEAFF,TGCAGCGGAAGGGGCTCACAGACAGAAGCTTTCTTT
NA,TRBV5-6,TRBD1,TRBJ1-5,CASSYRQGNQPQHF,TGTGCCAGCAGCTATCGACAGGGGAATCAGCCCCAGCATTTT
NA,TRBV5-1,TRBD2,TRBJ2-7,CASSLAGTIYEQYF,TGCGCCAGCAGCTTGGCCGGGACTATCTACGAGCAGTACTTC
NA,TRBV28,NA,TRBJ2-3,CASSPGETAFTQYF,TGTGCCAGCAGTCCGGGAGAAACCGCTTTTACGCAGTATTTT
NA,TRBV3-1/TRBV3-2,NA,TRBJ1-5,CASSQSQGGNQPQHF,TGTGCCAGCAGCCAATCACAGGGTGGCAATCAGCCCCAGCATTTT
NA,TRBV11-3,NA,TRBJ1-6,CASSQGVDPEGDNSPLHF,TGTGCCAGCAGCCAAGGCGTGGATCCGGAGGGGGATAATTCACCCCTCCACTTT
NA,TRBV24-1,NA,TRBJ2-7,CATSDLGGPNSYEQYF,TGTGCCACCAGTGATTTGGGAGGACCTAATTCCTACGAGCAGTACTTC
NA,TRBV30,NA,TRBJ2-5,CAWSGGAFETQYF,TGTGCCTGGAGTGGTGGTGCGTTCGAGACCCAGTACTTC
NA,TRBV5-1,NA,TRBJ1-1,CASSLTGLMTEAFF,TGCGCCAGCAGCTTGACAGGGTTGATGACTGAAGCTTTCTTT
few,TRBV4-3,TRBD1,TRBJ2-7,CASSQEFTGQGFYEQYF,TGCGCCAGCAGCCAAGAATTCACGGGACAGGGTTTCTACGAGCAGTACTTC
NA,TRBV29-1,TRBD1,TRBJ2-7,CSVVGQGSYEQYF,TGCAGCGTAGTGGGACAGGGGTCCTACGAGCAGTACTTC
once,TRBV28,TRBD1,TRBJ1-5,CASSSGQGINQPQHF,TGTGCCAGCAGTTCAGGACAGGGTATCAATCAGCCCCAGCATTTT
NA,TRBV4-1,NA,TRBJ2-2,CASSSGGTGELFF,TGCGCCAGCAGCTCCGGAGGGACCGGGGAGCTGTTTTTT
NA,TRBV2,NA,TRBJ1-1,CASSEGTVNTEAFF,TGTGCCAGCAGTGAAGGGACAGTGAACACTGAAGCTTTCTTT
few,TRBV3-1/TRBV3-2,NA,TRBJ2-2,CASSQVEVTGELFF,TGTGCCAGCAGCCAAGTGGAGGTTACCGGGGAGCTGTTTTTT
medium-sized,TRBV4-1,NA,TRBJ2-1,CASSQDPGQGEQFF,TGCGCCAGCAGCCAAGATCCCGGGCAGGGCGAGCAGTTCTTC
NA,TRBV6-2/TRBV6-3,NA,TRBJ2-5,CASSYSKETQYF,TGTGCCAGCAGTTACTCAAAAGAGACCCAGTACTTC
NA,TRBV12-3/TRBV12-4,NA,TRBJ2-1,CASSSTPNEQFF,TGTGCCAGCAGCTCAACCCCGAATGAGCAGTTCTTC
NA,TRBV4-1,NA,TRBJ2-1,CASSQDLYSSYNEQFF,TGCGCCAGCAGCCAAGATCTTTACAGCTCCTACAATGAGCAGTTCTTC
NA,TRBV11-1,TRBD2,TRBJ2-1,CASSSPSGGRSIEQFF,TGTGCCAGCAGCTCTCCTTCGGGCGGGAGATCAATTGAGCAGTTCTTC
NA,TRBV11-3,NA,TRBJ1-3,CASIEGSREAGNTIYF,TGTGCCAGCATCGAAGGGTCGCGCGAGGCTGGAAACACCATATATTTT
NA,TRBV9,TRBD2,TRBJ2-1,CASSERGSGTSGNNEQFF,TGTGCCAGCAGCGAGAGGGGTAGTGGGACTAGCGGGAACAATGAGCAGTTCTTC
few,TRBV19,NA,TRBJ2-3,CASSIGAGITDTQYF,TGTGCCAGTAGTATCGGGGCAGGGATAACAGATACGCAGTATTTT
few,TRBV5-8,NA,TRBJ1-5,CASSLGHRVIGNQPQHF,TGTGCCAGCAGCTTAGGGCACAGGGTAATAGGCAATCAGCCCCAGCATTTT
NA,TRBV4-1,TRBD2,TRBJ2-1,CASSRSSGRLTYNEQFF,TGCGCCAGCAGCCGATCTAGCGGGAGGCTTACCTACAATGAGCAGTTCTTC
NA,TRBV11-3,NA,TRBJ2-7,CASSLAGGQYF,TGTGCCAGCAGCTTAGCAGGTGGGCAGTACTTC
NA,TRBV7-2,TRBD2,TRBJ2-7,CASSVAGYGVQYF,TGTGCCAGCAGCGTAGCGGGGTACGGTGTGCAGTACTTC
NA,TRBV5-6,NA,TRBJ2-1,CASSSGLYEYNEQFF,TGTGCCAGCAGCTCCGGATTATACGAATACAATGAGCAGTTCTTC
NA,TRBV5-6,NA,TRBJ1-2,CASSEWEGTYGYTF,TGTGCCAGCAGCGAATGGGAAGGGACCTATGGCTACACCTTC
once,TRBV28,TRBD2,TRBJ2-7,CASGTSGPSYEQYF,TGTGCCAGCGGAACTAGCGGTCCTTCATACGAGCAGTACTTC
NA,TRBV5-1,NA,TRBJ1-5,CASSLEGGGNQPQHF,TGCGCCAGCAGCTTGGAAGGGGGGGGCAATCAGCCCCAGCATTTT
NA,TRBV12-3/TRBV12-4,TRBD2,TRBJ2-3,CASNSGADTQYF,TGTGCCAGCAATAGCGGGGCGGATACGCAGTATTTT
NA,TRBV7-9,NA,TRBJ1-1,CASSSRNKNTEAFF,TGTGCCAGCAGCTCCCGCAATAAGAACACTGAAGCTTTCTTT
NA,TRBV4-3,TRBD1,TRBJ1-5,CASSTYWGDRATSNQPQHF,TGCGCCAGCAGCACTTATTGGGGTGACAGGGCGACTAGCAATCAGCCCCAGCATTTT